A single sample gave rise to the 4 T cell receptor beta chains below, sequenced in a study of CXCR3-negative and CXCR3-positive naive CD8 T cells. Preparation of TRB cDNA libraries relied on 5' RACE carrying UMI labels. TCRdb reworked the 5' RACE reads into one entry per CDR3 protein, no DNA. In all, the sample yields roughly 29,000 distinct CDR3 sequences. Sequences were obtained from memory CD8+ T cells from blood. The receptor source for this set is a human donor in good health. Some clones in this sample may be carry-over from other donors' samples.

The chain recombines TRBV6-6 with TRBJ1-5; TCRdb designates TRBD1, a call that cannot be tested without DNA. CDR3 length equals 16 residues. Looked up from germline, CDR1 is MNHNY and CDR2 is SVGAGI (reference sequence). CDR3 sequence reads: CASSYGNGRGGQPQHF.

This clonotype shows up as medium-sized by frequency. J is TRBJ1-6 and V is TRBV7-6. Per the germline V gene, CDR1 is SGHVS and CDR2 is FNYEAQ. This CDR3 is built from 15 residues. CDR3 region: CASSQTTNSGSPLHF. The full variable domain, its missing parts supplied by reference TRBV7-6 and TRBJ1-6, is GAGVSQSPRYKVTKRGQDVALRCDPISGHVSLYWYRQALGQGPEFLTYFNYEAQQDKSGLPNDRFSAERPEGSISTLTIQRTEQRDSAMYRCASSQTTNSGSPLHFGNGTRLTVT.

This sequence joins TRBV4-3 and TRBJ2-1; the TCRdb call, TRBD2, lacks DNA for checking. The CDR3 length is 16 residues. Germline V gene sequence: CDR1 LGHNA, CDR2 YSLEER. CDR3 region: CASSPVFGEAYNEQFF.

The CDR3 spells CSVDGDSSYNEQFF. The chain recombines TRBV29-1 with TRBJ2-1; TCRdb returns TRBD1, unconfirmable since there is no DNA. CDR1 is SQVTM and CDR2 is ANQGSEA in the germline V gene. The CDR3 consists of 14 residues.